This T cell receptor beta chain is drawn from a study of radiation and T cells in renal cell carcinoma (dated by TCRdb to about 2020). Some background on the complete study: Samples were obtained from a clinical trial, in which 15 Gy stereotactic body radiation therapy was delivered to primary renal cell carcinomas and nephrectomy was performed 4 weeks later. A total of fewer than 55 samples underwent TCR beta sequencing, made up of 25 or so tumors and about 27 peripheral blood samples. A total of over 4 million unique CDR3 nucleotide sequences, encoding fewer than 3,000,000 unique CDR3 amino acid sequences, were found across all 50 or so samples.

As regards this clone: Its antigen is currently not known. There are no base qualities to consult, and no much larger clone falls within one base.

Reading the label with the study, this specimen's time point is: baseline pretreatment blood. This specimen's treatment or condition label, per the study, means: 15 Gy SBRT to primary tumor, nephrectomy 4 weeks later. To track tumor-enriched clonotypes, serial peripheral blood was sampled from radiation-treated patients at baseline and at 2 weeks and 4 weeks after SBRT. Renal cell carcinoma with clear cell pathology was present in all patients. The QIAamp DNA Blood Mini Kit (Qiagen) was used to prepare genomic DNA for TCR sequencing. Only samples passing all quality control checks were included in the analyses. TCR beta libraries were generated from genomic DNA with the immunoSEQ kit, following the manufacturer's recommendations. To prepare the libraries, a first multiplex PCR with proprietary primers was run, followed by a second PCR that added unique barcodes, and a bead cleanup was done after each round. A kit-provided positive control reaction and a negative control reaction were included in every sample batch. The final libraries were assessed on an Agilent 4200 TapeStation D1000 ScreenTape, pooled by volume, and quantified by qPCR. Sequencing was performed on an Illumina NextSeq500 using a MidOutput 150-cycle cartridge, with 156 Read1 cycles, 15 Index1 cycles, and the kit custom primers. The pooled library was loaded at 0.95 to 1 pM with about 21% PhiX control spiked in. In the original analysis: Vendor-processed data were analyzed in R, and a clonotype was defined as all T cells sharing the same CDR3 nucleotide sequence. For clone abundance analyses, frequencies were normalized to the 10,000 most abundant clones per sample. Public T cell clones, averaging fewer than five per sample, were removed before analysis. An abundance difference of at least 32-fold between compartments was the criterion for calling clonotypes tumor-enriched or baseline blood-enriched. Clonotypes expanded or contracted between blood time points were identified with a beta-binomial differential abundance model. The Baroni-Urbani and Buser coefficient was used to measure tumor-blood repertoire similarity, and groups were compared with two-tailed Wilcoxon tests in R. Drawn from immuneACCESS, this table holds only the in-frame rearrangements with V and J called that TCRdb kept. Clones are partly lost; checked studies trace under half to an unresolved V gene and leave the rest unexplained. V and J calls and clone size are as listed in that table; D and trimming were resolved from the DNA. This sample comprises nearly 50,000 clones, 83% of them detected only once. Together, the top ten hold 31% of the sample.

The CDR3, from cysteine to phenylalanine, totals 14 residues. Only the CDR3 part of the read is kept: 42 bases, read in frame from the first base. Trimming costs V 0 bases and J 4 bases, and their ends lie 11 bases apart. In the germline V gene, CDR1 corresponds to SGHRS and CDR2 to YFSETQ. Paper-wide results and their limitations: Blood repertoire dynamics were not followed beyond 4 weeks after treatment. Because no pretreatment tumor biopsies were available, whether clonotypes were present in the tumor at baseline could not be determined. With a single-armed trial design, the study had no way to address how radiation dose or scheduling affects the TCR repertoire. In blood, the top tumor clonotypes increased between baseline and 2 weeks post-radiation and then shrank by 4 weeks, which suggests that tumor-resident clones expanded only transiently.

The rearranged segments are TRBV5-1 and TRBJ2-7; no confident D gene assignment can be made. This receptor was identified in a woman in her seventies with renal cell carcinoma. The specimen was blood, collected from a patient whose treatment included radiotherapy and nephrectomy. In nucleotide form, the sequence is TGCGCCAGCAGCTTGGAGGTCCCGGCGTACGAGCAGTACTTC. This gives the protein CASSLEVPAYEQYF.